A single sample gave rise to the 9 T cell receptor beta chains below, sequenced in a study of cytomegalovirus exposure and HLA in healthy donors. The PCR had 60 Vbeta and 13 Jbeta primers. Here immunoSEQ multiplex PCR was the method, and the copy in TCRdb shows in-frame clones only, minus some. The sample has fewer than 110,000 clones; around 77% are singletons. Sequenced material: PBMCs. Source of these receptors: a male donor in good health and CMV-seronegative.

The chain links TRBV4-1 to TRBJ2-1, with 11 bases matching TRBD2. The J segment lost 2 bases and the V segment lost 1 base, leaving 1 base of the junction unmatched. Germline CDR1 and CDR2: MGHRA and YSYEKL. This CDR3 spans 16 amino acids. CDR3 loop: CASSQATSGTYNEQFF. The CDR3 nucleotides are TGCGCCAGCAGCCAAGCGACTAGCGGGACCTACAATGAGCAGTTCTTC.

The chain's CDR3 is CASSQGRHGSGSGELFF. The CDR3 region has the DNA TGTGCCAGCAGCCAAGGTCGGCACGGGAGTGGATCCGGGGAGCTGTTTTTT. The gene calls are TRBV4-2 and TRBJ2-2, with a weak D call TRBD2 (6 bases). Germline values: CDR1 LGHNA, CDR2 YNFKEQ. V dropped 1 base and J dropped 6 bases, with 18 bases sitting between them. The CDR3 is made up of 17 amino acids.

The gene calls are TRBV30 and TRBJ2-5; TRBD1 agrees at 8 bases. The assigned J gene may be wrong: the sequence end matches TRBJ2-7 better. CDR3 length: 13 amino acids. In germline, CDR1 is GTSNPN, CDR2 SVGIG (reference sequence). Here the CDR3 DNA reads TGTGCCTGGCTTCCTGACAGGGGCTACGAGCAGTACTTC. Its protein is CAWLPDRGYEQYF.

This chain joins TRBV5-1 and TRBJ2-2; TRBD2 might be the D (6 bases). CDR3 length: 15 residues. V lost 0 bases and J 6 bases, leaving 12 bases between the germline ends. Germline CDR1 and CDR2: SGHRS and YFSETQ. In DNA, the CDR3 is TGCGCCAGCAGCTTGGAGACTAGTCGGGCCGGGGAGCTGTTTTTT. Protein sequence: CASSLETSRAGELFF.

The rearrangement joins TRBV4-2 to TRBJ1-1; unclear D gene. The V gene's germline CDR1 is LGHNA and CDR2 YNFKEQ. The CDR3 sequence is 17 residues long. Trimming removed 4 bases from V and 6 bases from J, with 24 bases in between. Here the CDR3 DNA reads TGTGCCAGCAGCCCTTCTCTCTCCGAACTCAGCGTCTCTGAAGCTTTCTTT. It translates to CASSPSLSELSVSEAFF.

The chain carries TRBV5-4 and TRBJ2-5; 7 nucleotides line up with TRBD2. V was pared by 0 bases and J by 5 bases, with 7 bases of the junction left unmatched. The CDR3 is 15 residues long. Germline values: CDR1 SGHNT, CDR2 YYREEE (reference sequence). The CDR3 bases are TGTGCCAGCAGCTTGGAGGGGCAGGGAGGGGAGACCCAGTACTTC. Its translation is CASSLEGQGGETQYF.

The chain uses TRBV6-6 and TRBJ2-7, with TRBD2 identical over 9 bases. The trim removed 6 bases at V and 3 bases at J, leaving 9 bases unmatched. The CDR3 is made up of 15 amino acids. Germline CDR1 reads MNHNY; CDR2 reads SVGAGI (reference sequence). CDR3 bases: TGTGCCAGCAGCGAGGGGGGTAGCGGGAGCTACGAGCAGTACTTC. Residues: CASSEGGSGSYEQYF.

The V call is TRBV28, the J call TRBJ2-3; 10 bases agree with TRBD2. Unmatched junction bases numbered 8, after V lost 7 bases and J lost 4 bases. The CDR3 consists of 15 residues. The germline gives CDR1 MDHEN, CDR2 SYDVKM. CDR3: CASTEFSGRPDTQYF. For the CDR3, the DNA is TGTGCCAGCACCGAGTTTAGCGGGAGGCCAGATACGCAGTATTTT.

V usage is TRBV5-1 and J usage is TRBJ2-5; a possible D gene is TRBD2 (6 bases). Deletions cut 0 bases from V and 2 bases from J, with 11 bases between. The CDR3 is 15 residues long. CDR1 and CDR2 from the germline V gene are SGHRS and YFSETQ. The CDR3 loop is CASSLELGRQETQYF. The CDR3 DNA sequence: TGCGCCAGCAGCTTGGAGCTGGGGAGGCAAGAGACCCAGTACTTC.